This T cell receptor beta chain emerged from a study of blood T cell repertoires in COVID-19. As for the study in general: The samples span acute and convalescent COVID-19 from the United States, Italy and Spain. T cells, B-cell-depleted T cells, or PBMCs provided the cDNA or gDNA that served as material.

The V gene's germline CDR1 is LNHDA and CDR2 SQIVND (reference sequence). Trimming left V 0 bases short and J 3 bases short, with 17 bases between. CDR3 size: 18 residues. Patients in Seattle were enrolled during active infection, then followed longitudinally. Original data processing: Cell counts per sample came from amplifying reference gene primers. The assay was immunoSEQ multiplex PCR, and TCRdb's table has in-frame clones only and misses some. V and J calls and clone size come straight from that table; D and trimming were deduced from the DNA. The data contain roughly 200,000 clones, about four fifths of them seen just once; the ten biggest clones take up approximately 8%.

The TCR sequence derives from a woman at least 80 years old with COVID-19, enrolled during active disease. The rearrangement uses TRBV19 and TRBJ1-4; D gene uncertain. Sequenced sample: peripheral blood. DNA for the CDR3: TGTGCCAGTAGTATAGAAGGGAGCCAACTGAGGGCTAATGAAAAACTGTTTTTT. It encodes CASSIEGSQLRANEKLFF.